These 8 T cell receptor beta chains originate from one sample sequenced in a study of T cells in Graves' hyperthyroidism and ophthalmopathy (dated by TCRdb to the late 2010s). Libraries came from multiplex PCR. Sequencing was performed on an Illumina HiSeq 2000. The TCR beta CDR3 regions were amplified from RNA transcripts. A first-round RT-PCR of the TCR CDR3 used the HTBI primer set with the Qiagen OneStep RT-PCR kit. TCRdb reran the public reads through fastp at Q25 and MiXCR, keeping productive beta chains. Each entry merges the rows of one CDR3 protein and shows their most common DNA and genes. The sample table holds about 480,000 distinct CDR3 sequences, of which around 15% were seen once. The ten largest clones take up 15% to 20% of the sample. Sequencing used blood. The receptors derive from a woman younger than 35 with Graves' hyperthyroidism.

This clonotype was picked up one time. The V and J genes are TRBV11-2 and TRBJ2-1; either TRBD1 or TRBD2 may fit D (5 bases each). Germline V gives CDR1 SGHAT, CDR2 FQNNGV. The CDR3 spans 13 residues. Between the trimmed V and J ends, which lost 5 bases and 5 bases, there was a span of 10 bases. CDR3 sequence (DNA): TGTGCCAGCAGCACGGGACGTAACAATGAGCAGTTCTTC. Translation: CASSTGRNNEQFF. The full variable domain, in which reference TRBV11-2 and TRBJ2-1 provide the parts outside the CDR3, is EAGVAQSPRYKIIEKRQSVAFWCNPISGHATLYWYQQILGQGPKLLIQFQNNGVVDDSQLPKDRFSAERLKGVDSTLKIQPAKLEDSAVYLCASSTGRNNEQFFGPGTRLTVL.

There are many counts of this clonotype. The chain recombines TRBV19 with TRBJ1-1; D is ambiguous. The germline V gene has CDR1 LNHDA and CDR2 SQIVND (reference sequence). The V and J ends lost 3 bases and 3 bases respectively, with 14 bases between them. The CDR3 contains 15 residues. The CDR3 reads CASSISGFMDTEAFF. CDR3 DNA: TGTGCCAGTAGTATTAGCGGGTTTATGGACACTGAAGCTTTCTTT. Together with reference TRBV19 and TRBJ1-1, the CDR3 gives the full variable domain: DGGITQSPKYLFRKEGQNVTLSCEQNLNHDAMYWYRQDPGQGLRLIYYSQIVNDFQKGDIAEGYSVSREKKESFPLTVTSAQKNPTAFYLCASSISGFMDTEAFFGQGTRLTVV.

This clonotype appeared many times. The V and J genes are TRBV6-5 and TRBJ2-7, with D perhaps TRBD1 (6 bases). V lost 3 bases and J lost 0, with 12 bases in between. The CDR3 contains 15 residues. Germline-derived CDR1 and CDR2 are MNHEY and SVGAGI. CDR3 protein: CASSYHGQSSYEQYV. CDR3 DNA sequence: TGTGCCAGCAGTTATCACGGACAGAGCTCCTACGAGCAGTACGTC.

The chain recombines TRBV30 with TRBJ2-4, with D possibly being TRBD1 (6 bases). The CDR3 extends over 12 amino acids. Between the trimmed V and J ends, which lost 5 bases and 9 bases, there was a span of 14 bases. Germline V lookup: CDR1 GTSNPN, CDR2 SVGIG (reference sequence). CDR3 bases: TGTGCCTGGGCAACAGGGTCGGGCATTCAGTACTTC. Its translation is CAWATGSGIQYF. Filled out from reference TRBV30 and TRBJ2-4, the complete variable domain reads SQTIHQWPATLVQPVGSPLSLECTVEGTSNPNLYWYRQAAGRGLQLLFYSVGIGQISSEVPQNLSASRPQDRQFILSSKKLLLSDSGFYLCAWATGSGIQYFGAGTRLSVL.

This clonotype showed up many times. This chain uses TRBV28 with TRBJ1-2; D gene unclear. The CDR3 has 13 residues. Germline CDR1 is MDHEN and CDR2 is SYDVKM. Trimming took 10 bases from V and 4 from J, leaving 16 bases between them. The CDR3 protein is CAINSISGYGYTF. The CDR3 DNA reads TGTGCCATCAACTCGATTTCGGGCTATGGCTACACCTTC.

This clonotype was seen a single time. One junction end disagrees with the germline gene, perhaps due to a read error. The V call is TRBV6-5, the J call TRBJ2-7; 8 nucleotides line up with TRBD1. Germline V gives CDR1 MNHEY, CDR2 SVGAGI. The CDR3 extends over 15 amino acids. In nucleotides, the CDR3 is TGTGCCAGCAATTACCGGACAGGGTCGCCCTACGAGCAGTACTTC. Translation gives CASNYRTGSPYEQYF.

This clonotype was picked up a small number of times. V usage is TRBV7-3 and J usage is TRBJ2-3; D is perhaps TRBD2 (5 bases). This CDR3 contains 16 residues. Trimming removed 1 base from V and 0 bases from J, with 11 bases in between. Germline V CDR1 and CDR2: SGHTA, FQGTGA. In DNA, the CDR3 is TGTGCCAGCAGCTTAATGGGCCCGGGAAGCACAGATACGCAGTATTTT. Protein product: CASSLMGPGSTDTQYF.

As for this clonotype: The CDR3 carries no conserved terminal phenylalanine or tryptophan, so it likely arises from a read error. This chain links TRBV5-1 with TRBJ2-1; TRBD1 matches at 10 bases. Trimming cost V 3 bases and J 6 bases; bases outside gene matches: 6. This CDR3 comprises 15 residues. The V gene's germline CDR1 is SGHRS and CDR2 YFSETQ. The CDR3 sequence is CASSSGTGAPNEQFL. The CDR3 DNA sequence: TGCGCCAGCAGCTCCGGGACAGGGGCTCCCAATGAGCAGTTCCTC.